The 31 T cell receptor beta chains listed next were all sequenced from one sample in a study of blood T cell repertoires in COVID-19. Libraries were prepared by immunoSEQ multiplex PCR; TCRdb keeps only in-frame clonotypes and omits some of them. The sample carries some 69,000 clones, roughly 80% recorded once. Source material: peripheral blood. The receptor source for this set is a woman aged 60-75 years with acute or convalescent COVID-19.

This clone was detected a few times. CDR3 sequence reads: CASSLSRVLRYNEQFF. The CDR3, as DNA: TGTGCCAGCAGCTTATCGCGGGTTCTAAGGTACAATGAGCAGTTCTTC. The chain uses TRBV7-8 and TRBJ2-1; TRBD2 might be the D (5 bases). The CDR3 is 16 amino acids. V gave up 2 bases and J gave up 4 bases, with 15 bases separating them. CDR1 and CDR2 (germline): SGHVS, FQNEAQ.

The rearrangement joins TRBV24-1 to TRBJ2-1; tentatively, D is TRBD1 (6 bases). Germline CDR1 reads KGHDR; CDR2 reads SFDVKD. V lost 6 bases to trimming and J lost 0 bases, with 8 bases between them. The CDR3 consists of 14 residues. The CDR3 is CATSQGGSYNEQFF. CDR3 coding DNA: TGTGCCACCAGTCAAGGGGGCTCCTACAATGAGCAGTTCTTC.

V is TRBV15 and J is TRBJ2-7, with 8 bases identical to TRBD1. From germline, CDR1 is LNHNV and CDR2 YYDKDF (reference sequence). CDR3 length: 14 residues. The J segment lost 7 bases and the V segment lost 5 bases, leaving 10 bases of the junction unmatched. The CDR3 sequence: CATSRDRLRGEQYF. CDR3 DNA sequence: TGTGCCACCAGCCGGGACAGGCTCCGGGGTGAGCAGTACTTC.

The chain carries TRBV6-4 and TRBJ1-2; 8 nucleotides align to TRBD1. The CDR3 totals 14 residues. V dropped 2 bases and J dropped 8; count of bases not matched to a gene: 7. Germline CDR1 MRHNA, CDR2 SNTAGT. The CDR3 DNA reads TGTGCCAGCAGTGACGGGAGGACAGGGAGCGGCTACACCTTC. Encoded protein: CASSDGRTGSGYTF.

V gene TRBV28 combines with J gene TRBJ1-5, with 9 bases lining up with TRBD1. This CDR3 contains 13 residues. V lost 5 bases and J lost 6; bases outside the gene matches: 2. Per the germline V gene, CDR1 is MDHEN and CDR2 is SYDVKM. CDR3: CASSGTGLQPQHF. DNA for the CDR3: TGTGCCAGCAGTGGGACAGGGCTTCAGCCCCAGCATTTT.

This chain links TRBV6-6 with TRBJ1-2; D perhaps matches TRBD1 (5 bases). CDR3 length: 15 amino acids. Trimming removed 6 bases at V and 4 bases at J, with 18 bases between. CDR1 MNHNY and CDR2 SVGAGI come from the germline V gene (reference sequence). The CDR3 is CASSLGQGVSYGYTF. In DNA, the CDR3 is TGTGCCAGCAGCCTCGGGCAGGGTGTGAGCTATGGCTACACCTTC.

This clone was seen more than once but under ten times. The rearrangement joins TRBV13 to TRBJ2-3, with 9 bases lining up with TRBD1. Per germline, CDR1 PRHDT and CDR2 FYEKMQ (reference sequence). The CDR3 loop spans 15 amino acids. V shed 5 bases and J 4 bases; nucleotides not matched to a gene: 7. The CDR3 bases are TGTGCCAGCAGCCCCCGGGACAGGGAGGCAGATACGCAGTATTTT. It yields the protein CASSPRDREADTQYF.

The J gene is TRBJ2-3, the V gene TRBV5-4; 7 bases fit TRBD2. Germline CDR1 SGHNT, CDR2 YYREEE (reference sequence). V lost 4 bases, J lost 2 bases, and 7 bases stayed unmatched. The CDR3 is 15 residues long. The DNA of the CDR3 is TGTGCCAGCAGCAGAGATGCGGGGGACACAGATACGCAGTATTTT. This encodes CASSRDAGDTDTQYF.

V is TRBV25-1 and J is TRBJ2-1; D is unresolved. Germline assignment: CDR1 MGHDK and CDR2 SYGVNS. Trimming pared 6 bases from V and 10 bases from J, leaving 10 bases between. The CDR3 contains 11 residues. CDR3 residues: CASSPLEEQFF. The CDR3 region has the DNA TGTGCCAGCAGCCCCCTTGAGGAGCAGTTCTTC.

The CDR3 region is CASSLWFGGADQETQYF. For the CDR3, the DNA is TGTGCCAGCAGCTTATGGTTTGGGGGGGCCGATCAAGAGACCCAGTACTTC. This chain connects TRBV5-8 to TRBJ2-5; tentatively, D is TRBD2 (7 bases). V lost 2 bases and J 2 bases, leaving 19 bases between the germline ends. The germline V gene encodes CDR1 SGHTS and CDR2 YDEGEE. CDR3 length: 17 residues.

This chain's CDR3 is CASSPGGVGQPQHF. CDR3 coding DNA: TGTGCCAGCAGCCCCGGGGGGGTAGGCCAGCCCCAGCATTTT. V usage is TRBV28 and J usage is TRBJ1-5, with D tentatively TRBD1 (5 bases). This CDR3 is built from 14 residues. Trimming took off 6 bases at V and 7 bases at J, with 16 bases between the two ends. The germline CDR1 and CDR2 sequences are MDHEN and SYDVKM.

This clone occurred once. The chain combines TRBV4-2 with TRBJ1-4, with a possible D match to TRBD1 (5 bases). This CDR3 is built from 13 residues. Trimming cost V 1 base and J 10 bases, with 10 bases left between them. CDR1 is LGHNA and CDR2 is YNFKEQ in the germline V gene. The CDR3 loop is CASSQAKGLKLFF. Written as DNA, the CDR3 is TGTGCCAGCAGCCAAGCCAAGGGACTAAAACTGTTTTTT.

The chain carries TRBV13 and TRBJ1-1, with a possible D match to TRBD1 (6 bases). Germline loops: CDR1 PRHDT, CDR2 FYEKMQ (reference sequence). This CDR3 has 16 amino acids. V was cut by 1 base and J by 1 base, with 13 bases left in between. The CDR3 loop is CASSLVELQGNTEAFF. In nucleotides, the CDR3 is TGTGCCAGCAGCTTAGTTGAGCTACAGGGGAACACTGAAGCTTTCTTT.

This chain connects TRBV5-4 to TRBJ1-1, with D perhaps matching TRBD1 (5 bases). CDR3 length equals 14 residues. Germline assignment: CDR1 SGHNT and CDR2 YYREEE (reference sequence). Trimming left V 3 bases short and J 3 bases short, with 12 bases between. CDR3 residues: CASSSPDRDTEAFF. The DNA of the CDR3 is TGTGCCAGCAGCTCACCCGACAGAGACACTGAAGCTTTCTTT.

The chain recombines TRBV27 with TRBJ2-7; the match to TRBD1 covers 8 bases. V lost 0 bases, J lost 5 bases, and 12 bases stayed unmatched. CDR3 size: 17 residues. The germline gives CDR1 MNHEY, CDR2 SMNVEV (reference sequence). Here the CDR3 DNA reads TGTGCCAGCAGTTTATCTTTACTGGACAGGGTGGGAAACGAGCAGTACTTC. Protein sequence: CASSLSLLDRVGNEQYF.

This rearrangement joins TRBV15 to TRBJ1-1; 11 bases line up with TRBD1. Germline CDR1 LNHNV, CDR2 YYDKDF (reference sequence). This CDR3 region has 15 residues. V was clipped by 4 bases and J by 9 bases; unmatched bases: 10. The DNA for the CDR3 is TGTGCCACCAGCAAAAAAGGGACAGGGGGGAACCAAGCTTTCTTT. Translating it yields CATSKKGTGGNQAFF.

This sequence joins TRBV30 and TRBJ2-3; no firm D call. Germline CDR1 GTSNPN, CDR2 SVGIG (reference sequence). The CDR3 is made up of 13 amino acids. Trimming removed 0 bases at V and 0 bases at J, with 4 bases between. The CDR3 DNA is TGTGCCTGGAGTGTACAGAGCACAGATACGCAGTATTTT. Translation: CAWSVQSTDTQYF. The full variable domain, completed using reference TRBV30 and TRBJ2-3, is SQTIHQWPATLVQPVGSPLSLECTVEGTSNPNLYWYRQAAGRGLQLLFYSVGIGQISSEVPQNLSASRPQDRQFILSSKKLLLSDSGFYLCAWSVQSTDTQYFGPGTRLTVL.

The count of this clone is one. The chain employs TRBV28 and TRBJ2-1, with D possibly being TRBD1 (7 bases). The V and J ends lost 4 bases and 4 bases respectively, with 14 bases between them. This CDR3 contains 15 residues. CDR1 and CDR2 (germline): MDHEN, SYDVKM. The CDR3 DNA reads as TGTGCCAGCAGTTCAGGGGGGCAAAGTTACAATGAGCAGTTCTTC. Its protein is CASSSGGQSYNEQFF.

Only a few counts were recorded for this clone. The rearrangement joins TRBV6-6 to TRBJ2-4, with TRBD2 matching 8 bases. Per the germline V gene, CDR1 is MNHNY and CDR2 is SVGAGI (reference sequence). The CDR3 is 16 residues long. Trimming cost V 6 bases and J 3 bases; bases outside gene matches: 10. The CDR3: CASRASGGGDKNIQYF. CDR3 DNA: TGTGCCAGCAGAGCAAGCGGGGGTGGGGACAAAAACATTCAGTACTTC.

This clone was counted once. The gene calls are TRBV5-4 and TRBJ2-5; 8 bases line up with TRBD1. Germline V gives CDR1 SGHNT, CDR2 YYREEE (reference sequence). V shed 0 bases and J 2 bases; nucleotides not matched to a gene: 3. The CDR3 runs 15 residues. The CDR3 bases are TGTGCCAGCAGCTTGGGCGGACAGGGACAAGAGACCCAGTACTTC. Its protein product is CASSLGGQGQETQYF.

The chain combines TRBV9 with TRBJ2-7; 9 bases map to TRBD2. The CDR3 sequence is 15 residues long. CDR1 is SGDLS, CDR2 YYNGEE, per germline. V lost 0 bases and J lost 7; bases outside the gene matches: 8. In DNA, the CDR3 is TGTGCCAGCAGCGTAGGGGAGCGGGAGGCTGGAGAGCAGTACTTC. Encoded protein: CASSVGEREAGEQYF.

This chain connects TRBV19 to TRBJ1-2; 7 bases agree with TRBD1. The CDR3 loop spans 15 amino acids. Losses at the gene ends were 0 bases for V and 5 bases for J; bases not matched to a gene: 6. CDR1 is LNHDA and CDR2 is SQIVND in the germline V gene (reference sequence). CDR3 protein: CASSIEAGGRYGYTF. In DNA, the CDR3 is TGTGCCAGTAGTATAGAAGCAGGGGGAAGATATGGCTACACCTTC.

The V and J genes are TRBV5-6 and TRBJ1-1; D gene ambiguous. Germline CDR1 and CDR2: SGHDT and YYEEEE. The CDR3 is 13 residues long. The V gene lost 1 base and the J gene lost 3 bases, with 7 bases spanning the gap. CDR3 residues: CASSLPEDTEAFF. CDR3 in DNA: TGTGCCAGCAGCTTGCCAGAAGACACTGAAGCTTTCTTT.

This clone was counted a few times. Here the CDR3 DNA reads TGTGCCAGCAGCTTGGTGGACAGGGATTCTTCTGAAGCTTTCTTT. This sequence encodes CASSLVDRDSSEAFF. The rearrangement uses TRBV5-6 and TRBJ1-1; 8 bases are shared with TRBD1. CDR3 size: 15 residues. Unmatched junction bases numbered 7, after V lost 0 bases and J lost 6 bases. Germline CDR1 SGHDT, CDR2 YYEEEE. The full variable domain, rest sourced from reference TRBV5-6 and TRBJ1-1, is DAGVTQSPTHLIKTRGQQVTLRCSPKSGHDTVSWYQQALGQGPQFIFQYYEEEERQRGNFPDRFSGHQFPNYSSELNVNALLLGDSALYLCASSLVDRDSSEAFFGQGTRLTVV.

This sequence joins TRBV10-3 and TRBJ2-5; D is undetermined. Germline assignment: CDR1 ENHRY and CDR2 SYGVKD. The V gene lost 0 bases and the J gene lost 6 bases, with 11 bases spanning the gap. The CDR3 runs to 14 residues. The CDR3 spells CAISESMGLQTQYF. Here the CDR3 DNA reads TGTGCCATCAGTGAGTCGATGGGCCTGCAGACCCAGTACTTC.

The chain carries TRBV14 and TRBJ2-1; weak D call: TRBD2 (6 bases). CDR3 length: 12 residues. CDR1 SGHDN and CDR2 FVKESK come from the germline V gene. V gave up 1 base and J gave up 15 bases, with 13 bases separating them. The CDR3 DNA reads as TGTGCCAGCAGCCAAGCGATCCGGGAGAGGTTCTTC. This codes for CASSQAIRERFF. The whole variable domain, filled in from reference TRBV14 and TRBJ2-1, reads EAGVTQFPSHSVIEKGQTVTLRCDPISGHDNLYWYRRVMGKEIKFLLHFVKESKQDESGMPNNRFLAERTGGTYSTLKVQPAELEDSGVYFCASSQAIRERFFGPGTRLTVL.

V gene TRBV7-8 combines with J gene TRBJ1-1; D perhaps matches TRBD1 (5 bases). CDR3 size: 13 residues. Trimming removed 3 bases at V and 5 bases at J, with 10 bases between. The germline CDR1 and CDR2 sequences are SGHVS and FQNEAQ. CDR3 in amino acids: CASSFAGRTEAFF. The CDR3 DNA is TGTGCCAGCAGCTTTGCAGGGCGGACTGAAGCTTTCTTT. Drawing the rest from reference TRBV7-8 and TRBJ1-1, the complete variable domain is GAGVSQSPRYKVAKRGQDVALRCDPISGHVSLFWYQQALGQGPEFLTYFQNEAQLDKSGLPSDRFFAERPEGSVSTLKIQRTQQEDSAVYLCASSFAGRTEAFFGQGTRLTVV.

The chain links TRBV19 to TRBJ1-1; no reliable D call. CDR1 LNHDA and CDR2 SQIVND come from the germline V gene (reference sequence). Trimming shortened V by 4 bases and J by 4 bases, and 4 bases separated the two germline ends. The CDR3 extends over 11 amino acids. The CDR3: CASSTGTEAFF. In DNA, the CDR3 is TGTGCCAGTAGTACAGGCACTGAAGCTTTCTTT.

The rearrangement joins TRBV9 to TRBJ2-7; 10 nucleotides match TRBD1. The CDR3 is made up of 14 amino acids. Germline-derived CDR1 and CDR2 are SGDLS and YYNGEE. After removal of 4 bases from V and 4 bases from J, the junction contained 5 bases not matched to a gene. The CDR3 loop reads CASSPGQGGYEQYF. CDR3 nucleotides: TGTGCCAGCAGCCCAGGACAGGGGGGATACGAGCAGTACTTC.

This rearrangement joins TRBV9 to TRBJ2-5; 12 bases are shared with TRBD2. The CDR3 sequence is 17 residues long. The V segment lost 4 bases and the J segment 5 bases; nucleotides outside the gene matches: 12. Germline CDR1 and CDR2: SGDLS and YYNGEE. Written as DNA, the CDR3 is TGTGCCAGCAGCCATCTCGGACTAGCGGGATCCATCGAGACCCAGTACTTC. Its translation is CASSHLGLAGSIETQYF.

The chain recombines TRBV19 with TRBJ1-4; weak D call: TRBD1 (6 bases). The CDR3 sequence is 15 residues long. Deletions cut 5 bases from V and 0 bases from J, with 10 bases between. Germline CDR1 LNHDA, CDR2 SQIVND (reference sequence). The CDR3 DNA is TGTGCCAGTAGTTCCAGGACAGCAACTAATGAAAAACTGTTTTTT. Translating gives CASSSRTATNEKLFF.